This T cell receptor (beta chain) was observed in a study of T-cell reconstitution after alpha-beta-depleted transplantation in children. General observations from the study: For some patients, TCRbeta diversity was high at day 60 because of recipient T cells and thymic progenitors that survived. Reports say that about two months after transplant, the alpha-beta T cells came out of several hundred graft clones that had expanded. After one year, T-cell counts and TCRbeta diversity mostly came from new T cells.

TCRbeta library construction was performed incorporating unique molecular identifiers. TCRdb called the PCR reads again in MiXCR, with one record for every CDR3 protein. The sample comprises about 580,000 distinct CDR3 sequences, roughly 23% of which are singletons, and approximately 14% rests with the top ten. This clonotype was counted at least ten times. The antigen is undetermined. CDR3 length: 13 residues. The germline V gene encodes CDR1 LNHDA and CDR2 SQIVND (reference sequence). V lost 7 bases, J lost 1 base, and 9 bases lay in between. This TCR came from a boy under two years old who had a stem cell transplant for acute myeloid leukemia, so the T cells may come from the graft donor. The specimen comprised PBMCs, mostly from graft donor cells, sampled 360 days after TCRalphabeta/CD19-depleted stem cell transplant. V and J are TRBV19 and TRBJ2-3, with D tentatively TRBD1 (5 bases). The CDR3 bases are TGTGCCAGTAACAAACAGGGCACAGATACGCAGTATTTT. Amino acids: CASNKQGTDTQYF.